The rows below give T cell receptor beta chains drawn from one sample of a study of blood T cells in healthy people across ages. One entry per CDR3 protein, called by TCRdb with MiXCR from the 5' RACE reads. Among 650,000 to 1,000,000 distinct CDR3 sequences, roughly 40% were seen once, and the ten largest hold 10% to 15%. Sequencing was carried out using blood. All receptors come from a man younger than 35 in good health. Both conserved end residues are part of each CDR3. Each record gives: D gene, clone size, J gene, V gene, CDR3 protein, CDR3 DNA. The D gene is left open where the match is weak. Size is omitted from some rows. Given values are once, few, many or a class for expanded clones.

.,many,TRBJ2-5,TRBV15,CATSRDLSAQETQYF,TGTGCCACCAGCAGAGATTTGAGCGCCCAAGAGACCCAGTACTTC
.,few,TRBJ2-7,TRBV13,CASSQRGSREQYF,TGTGCCAGCAGCCAGAGGGGGTCTCGCGAGCAGTACTTC
.,few,TRBJ1-2,TRBV2,CASSPTGGYRNGYTF,TGTGCCAGCAGTCCGACTGGCGGATATAGAAATGGCTACACCTTC
.,few,TRBJ1-6,TRBV7-9,CASAPPRTGTNNSPLHF,TGTGCCAGCGCGCCCCCAAGAACCGGGACGAACAATTCACCCCTCCACTTT
.,.,TRBJ1-2,TRBV28,CASSFMSFNYGYTF,TGTGCCAGCAGTTTCATGAGCTTTAACTATGGCTACACCTTC
.,.,TRBJ1-6,TRBV18,CASSPGPQGSSPLHF,TGTGCCAGCTCACCAGGGCCGCAGGGGAGCTCACCCCTCCACTTT
.,.,TRBJ2-1,TRBV10-3,CAITQDAYNEQFF,TGTGCCATCACACAGGATGCCTACAATGAGCAGTTCTTC
.,few,TRBJ1-1,TRBV20-1,CSARFGVEAFF,TGCAGTGCTAGATTCGGGGTTGAAGCTTTCTTT
TRBD2,.,TRBJ2-3,TRBV6-2/TRBV6-3,CASSYSSKAGDTDTQYF,TGTGCCAGCAGTTACTCGAGTAAAGCGGGGGACACAGATACGCAGTATTTT
TRBD2,.,TRBJ2-7,TRBV30,CAWSVSERGGGSYEQYF,TGTGCCTGGAGTGTTAGTGAGCGGGGGGGCGGATCCTACGAGCAGTACTTC
.,.,TRBJ2-5,TRBV29-1,CSVGRGAAYNEQYF,TGCAGCGTTGGTCGGGGGGCCGCCTACAATGAGCAGTACTTC
TRBD2,.,TRBJ2-1,TRBV5-1,CASSPWEAGIYNEQFF,TGCGCCAGCAGCCCCTGGGAAGCGGGGATATACAATGAGCAGTTCTTC
TRBD1,.,TRBJ2-7,TRBV20-1,CSATGTAYKQYF,TGCAGTGCTACCGGGACAGCTTATAAGCAGTACTTC
TRBD1,many,TRBJ2-5,TRBV5-1,CASSSGTVQETQYF,TGCGCCAGCAGCTCTGGGACAGTCCAAGAGACCCAGTACTTC
.,.,TRBJ2-7,TRBV5-5,CASSLTGFEQYF,TGTGCCAGCAGCTTGACAGGGTTCGAGCAGTACTTC
TRBD1,many,TRBJ2-1,TRBV20-1,CRGTGGNEQFF,TGCAGAGGGACAGGGGGCAATGAGCAGTTCTTC
.,few,TRBJ1-4,TRBV7-7,CASSSSVGFNEKLFF,TGTGCCAGCAGCTCCTCGGTGGGGTTTAATGAAAAACTGTTTTTT
TRBD1,few,TRBJ2-7,TRBV11-2,CASSFPISEQGPTPYEQYF,TGTGCCAGCAGCTTCCCAATTTCTGAACAGGGGCCCACGCCCTACGAGCAGTACTTC
.,few,TRBJ2-1,TRBV7-9,CASSLYPLDEQFF,TGTGCCAGCAGCTTGTATCCGCTAGATGAGCAGTTCTTC
TRBD1,.,TRBJ2-4,TRBV7-2,CASSPRQGTGIQYF,TGTGCCAGCAGCCCTCGACAGGGAACGGGCATTCAGTACTTC
.,.,TRBJ1-3,TRBV14,CASSRYSGNTIYF,TGTGCCAGCAGCCGATACTCTGGAAACACCATATATTTT
TRBD1,.,TRBJ1-2,TRBV20-1,CSARGPRGDSYGYTF,TGCAGTGCTAGGGGCCCCCGAGGGGACAGCTATGGCTACACCTTC
TRBD1,many,TRBJ1-2,TRBV6-5,CASSTGQLNYGYTF,TGTGCCAGCAGTACGGGACAGCTTAACTATGGCTACACCTTC
TRBD2,.,TRBJ2-5,TRBV12-3/TRBV12-4,CASSAGLAGGPYEQYF,TGTGCCAGCAGCGCGGGACTAGCGGGGGGGCCCTATGAGCAGTACTTC
.,.,TRBJ2-1,TRBV3-1,CASSHSSWDEQFF,TGTGCCAGCAGCCACAGTAGTTGGGATGAGCAGTTCTTC
.,many,TRBJ1-4,TRBV10-3,CAISERTENEKLFF,TGTGCCATCAGTGAAAGGACCGAGAATGAAAAACTGTTTTTT
TRBD1,few,TRBJ2-7,TRBV5-1,CASSLRVGGENYEQYF,TGCGCCAGCAGCCTCCGTGTAGGGGGCGAAAACTACGAGCAGTACTTC
.,.,TRBJ2-7,TRBV12-3/TRBV12-4,CASSPQGEASYEQYF,TGTGCCAGCAGCCCCCAGGGGGAGGCCTCCTACGAGCAGTACTTC
TRBD2,few,TRBJ2-1,TRBV4-3,CASSQTPGGTRGEQFF,TGCGCCAGCAGCCAAACACCGGGAGGTACACGGGGTGAGCAGTTCTTC
.,.,TRBJ2-1,TRBV2,CASSLTEGKEQFF,TGTGCCAGCAGTTTAACGGAGGGGAAAGAGCAGTTCTTC
.,.,TRBJ1-2,TRBV12-3/TRBV12-4,CASSLSATYGYTF,TGTGCCAGCAGTTTATCTGCTACTTATGGCTACACCTTC